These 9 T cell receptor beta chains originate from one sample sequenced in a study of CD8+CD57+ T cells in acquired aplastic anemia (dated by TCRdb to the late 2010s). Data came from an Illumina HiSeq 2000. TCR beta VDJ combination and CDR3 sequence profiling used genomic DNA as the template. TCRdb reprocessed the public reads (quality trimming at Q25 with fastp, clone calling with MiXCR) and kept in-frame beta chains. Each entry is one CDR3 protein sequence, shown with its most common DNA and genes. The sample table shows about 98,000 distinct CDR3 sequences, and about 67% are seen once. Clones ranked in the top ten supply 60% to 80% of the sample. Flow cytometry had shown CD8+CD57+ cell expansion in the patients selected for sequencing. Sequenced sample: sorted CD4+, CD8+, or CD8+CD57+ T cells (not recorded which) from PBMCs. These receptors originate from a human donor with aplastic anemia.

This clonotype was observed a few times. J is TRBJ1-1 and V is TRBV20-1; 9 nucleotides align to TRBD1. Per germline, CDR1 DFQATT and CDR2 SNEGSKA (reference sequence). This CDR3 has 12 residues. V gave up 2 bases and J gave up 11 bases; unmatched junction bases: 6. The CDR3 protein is CSARHGTGRAFF. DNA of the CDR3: TGCAGTGCTAGACATGGGACAGGGAGGGCTTTCTTT.

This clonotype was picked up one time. The chain's CDR3 is CASSFSTYEQYF. CDR3 coding DNA: TGTGCCAGCAGTTTCAGCACCTACGAGCAGTACTTC. The chain uses TRBV12-3 or TRBV12-4 and TRBJ2-7; D is uncertain. Trimming pared 3 bases from V and 2 bases from J, leaving 5 bases between. CDR3 size: 12 residues.

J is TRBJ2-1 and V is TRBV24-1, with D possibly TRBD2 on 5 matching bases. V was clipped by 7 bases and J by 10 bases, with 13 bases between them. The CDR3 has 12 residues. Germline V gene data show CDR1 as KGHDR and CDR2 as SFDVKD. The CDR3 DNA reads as TGTGCCACCAGGAATGGAGAGCGGGAGCAGTTCTTC. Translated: CATRNGEREQFF.

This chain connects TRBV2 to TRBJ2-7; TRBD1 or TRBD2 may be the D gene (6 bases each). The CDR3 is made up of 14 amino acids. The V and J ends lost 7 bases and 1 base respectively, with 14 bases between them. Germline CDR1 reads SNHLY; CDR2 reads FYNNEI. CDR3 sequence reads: CASMIADSSYEQYF. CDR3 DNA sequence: TGTGCCAGCATGATAGCGGACAGTTCCTACGAGCAGTACTTC.

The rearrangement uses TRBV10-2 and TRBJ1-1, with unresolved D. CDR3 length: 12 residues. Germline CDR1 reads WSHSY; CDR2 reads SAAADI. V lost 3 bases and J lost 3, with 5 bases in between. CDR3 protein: CASSDGYTEAFF. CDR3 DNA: TGCGCCAGCAGTGACGGGTACACTGAAGCTTTCTTT.

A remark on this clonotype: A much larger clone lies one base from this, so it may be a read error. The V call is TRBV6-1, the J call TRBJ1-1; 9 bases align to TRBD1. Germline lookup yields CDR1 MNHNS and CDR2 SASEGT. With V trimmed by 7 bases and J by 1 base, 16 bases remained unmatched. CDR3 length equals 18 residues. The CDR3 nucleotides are TGTGCCAGCAAAGGTGCCTGGGACAGGGAGTTGGGGAACACTGAAGCTTTCTTT. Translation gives CASKGAWDRELGNTEAFF.

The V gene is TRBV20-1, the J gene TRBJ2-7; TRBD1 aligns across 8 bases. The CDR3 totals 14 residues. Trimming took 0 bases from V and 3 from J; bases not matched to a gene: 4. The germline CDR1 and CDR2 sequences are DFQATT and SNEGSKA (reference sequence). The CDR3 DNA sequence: TGCAGTGCTAGAGATCACGGGACAGGCTACGAGCAGTACTTC. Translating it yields CSARDHGTGYEQYF.

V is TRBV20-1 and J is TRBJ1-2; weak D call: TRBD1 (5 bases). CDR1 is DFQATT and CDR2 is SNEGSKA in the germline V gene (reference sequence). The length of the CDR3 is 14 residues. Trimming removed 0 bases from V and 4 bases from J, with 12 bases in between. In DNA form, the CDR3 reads TGCAGTGCTAGAGACAGGGCAAAGGGCTATGGCTACACCTTC. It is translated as CSARDRAKGYGYTF.

DNA for the CDR3: TGTGCCACCAGTGAACCGGACAGGGACACCGGGGAGCTGTTTTTT. The encoded protein is CATSEPDRDTGELFF. The chain combines TRBV24-1 with TRBJ2-2, with 8 bases that match TRBD1. This CDR3 has 15 residues. Germline CDR1 reads KGHDR; CDR2 reads SFDVKD. The J segment lost 3 bases and the V segment lost 4 bases, leaving 3 bases of the junction unmatched.